This TCR beta chain originates from a study of control samples from healthy donors and cancer patients. The table came from immunoSEQ multiplex PCR; TCRdb's copy has only in-frame clones and leaves some out. The table shows approximately 160,000 clones, with approximately 92% occurring only once. The CDR3 is 15 amino acids. The germline V gene has CDR1 ENHRY and CDR2 SYGVKD. The V and J ends lost 4 bases and 0 bases respectively, with 7 bases between them. Sequencing input: blood. The clonotype comes from a woman aged 55 to 70 in good health. The chain links TRBV10-3 to TRBJ2-6; D uncertain. The CDR3 sequence: CAISGYSSGANVLTF. The CDR3 region has the DNA TGTGCCATCAGTGGGTATAGCTCTGGGGCCAACGTCCTGACTTTC.